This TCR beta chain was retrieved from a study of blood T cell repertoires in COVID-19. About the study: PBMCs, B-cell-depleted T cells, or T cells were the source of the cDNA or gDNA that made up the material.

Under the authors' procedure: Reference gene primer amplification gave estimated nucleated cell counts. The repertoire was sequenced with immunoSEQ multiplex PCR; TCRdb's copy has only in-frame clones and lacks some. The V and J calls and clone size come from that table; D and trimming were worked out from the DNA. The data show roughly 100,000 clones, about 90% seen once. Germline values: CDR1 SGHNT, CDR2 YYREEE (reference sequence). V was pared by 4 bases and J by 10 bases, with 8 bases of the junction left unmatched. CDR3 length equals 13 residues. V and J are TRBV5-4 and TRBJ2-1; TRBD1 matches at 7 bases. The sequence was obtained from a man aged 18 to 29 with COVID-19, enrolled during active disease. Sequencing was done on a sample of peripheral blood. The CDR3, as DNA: TGTGCCAGCAGCGGGAAAACAGGGGACGAGCAGTTCTTC. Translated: CASSGKTGDEQFF. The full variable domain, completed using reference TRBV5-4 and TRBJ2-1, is ETGVTQSPTHLIKTRGQQVTLRCSSQSGHNTVSWYQQALGQGPQFIFQYYREEENGRGNFPPRFSGLQFPNYSSELNVNALELDDSALYLCASSGKTGDEQFFGPGTRLTVL.